This T cell receptor (beta chain) was found in a study of blood T cell repertoires in COVID-19. About the study: Material from acute and convalescent COVID-19 was sourced from the United States, Italy and Spain.

In the authors' methods: Researchers report that nucleated cell counts were estimated from reference gene primer amplification. Profiling relied on immunoSEQ multiplex PCR, and the TCRdb table lists in-frame clones only, not all of them. From that table come the V and J calls and clone size; the DNA was used to work out D and trimming. The repertoire includes roughly 330,000 clones, around 87% of them detected once, and over 4% sits in the top ten. V lost 5 bases, J lost 7 bases, and 8 bases lay in between. The CDR3 extends over 11 amino acids. Germline V gene lookup returns CDR1 SGHAT and CDR2 FQNNGV.

The chain uses TRBV11-2 and TRBJ1-1; no definite D call. What was sequenced was PBMCs or T cells enriched from blood (not recorded which). The receptor's source is a woman in her 30s who had recovered from COVID-19. The CDR3 DNA follows: TGTGCCAGCAGCCTAAACGGTGAAGCTTTCTTT. Translation gives CASSLNGEAFF. Drawing the rest from reference TRBV11-2 and TRBJ1-1, the complete variable domain is EAGVAQSPRYKIIEKRQSVAFWCNPISGHATLYWYQQILGQGPKLLIQFQNNGVVDDSQLPKDRFSAERLKGVDSTLKIQPAKLEDSAVYLCASSLNGEAFFGQGTRLTVV.